This TCR beta chain was identified during a study of CD8 T cells in Susac syndrome. Only one count was recorded for this clonotype. Random-hexamer reverse transcription was applied to about 0.45 to 1 ug RNA. A single record per CDR3 protein comes from TCRdb applying MiXCR to the immunoSEQ multiplex PCR reads. This repertoire shows 200,000 to 250,000 distinct CDR3 sequences, around 96% found once; its top ten account for 0.095%. The germline V gene encodes CDR1 MNHEY and CDR2 SMNVEV (reference sequence). The CDR3 totals 17 residues. V dropped 6 bases and J dropped 6 bases, with 26 bases sitting between them.

This TCR derives from a human donor with multiple sclerosis. Sequences were obtained from CD4+ T cells from PBMCs. This sequence joins TRBV27 and TRBJ1-2; D perhaps matches TRBD1 (6 bases). The CDR3 is CASSTWAGGGLQDGYTF. The CDR3 DNA is TGTGCCAGCAGCACCTGGGCCGGGGGGGGCCTGCAAGATGGCTACACCTTC.